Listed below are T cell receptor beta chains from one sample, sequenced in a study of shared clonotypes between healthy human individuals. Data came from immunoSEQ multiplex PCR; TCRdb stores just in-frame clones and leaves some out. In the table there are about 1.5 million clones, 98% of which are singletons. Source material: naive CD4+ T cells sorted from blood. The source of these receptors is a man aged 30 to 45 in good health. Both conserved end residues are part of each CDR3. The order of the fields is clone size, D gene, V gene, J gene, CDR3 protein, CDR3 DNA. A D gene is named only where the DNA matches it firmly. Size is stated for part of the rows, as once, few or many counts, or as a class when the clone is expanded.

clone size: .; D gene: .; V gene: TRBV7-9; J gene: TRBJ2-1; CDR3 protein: CASSLGARGTYEQFF; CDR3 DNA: TGTGCCAGCAGCCTAGGGGCGAGGGGAACTTATGAGCAGTTCTTC
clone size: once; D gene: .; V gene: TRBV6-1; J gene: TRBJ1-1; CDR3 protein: CASSVGPATEAFF; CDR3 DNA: TGTGCCAGCAGTGTAGGGCCAGCCACTGAAGCTTTCTTT
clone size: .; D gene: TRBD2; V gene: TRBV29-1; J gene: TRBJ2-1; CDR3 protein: CSGDSGGNYNEQFF; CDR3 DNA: TGCAGCGGGGATAGCGGGGGAAACTACAATGAGCAGTTCTTC
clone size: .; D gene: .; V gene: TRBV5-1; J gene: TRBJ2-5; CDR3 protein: CASSFVRAGETQYF; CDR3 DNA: TGCGCCAGCAGCTTTGTCAGGGCGGGGGAGACCCAGTACTTC
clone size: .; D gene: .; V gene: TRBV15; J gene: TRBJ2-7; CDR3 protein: CATSSQIPGTYEDEQYF; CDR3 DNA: TGTGCCACCAGCAGTCAAATTCCCGGGACCTACGAAGACGAGCAGTACTTC
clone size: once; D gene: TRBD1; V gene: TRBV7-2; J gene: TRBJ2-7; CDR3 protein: CASSSYDRGLYEQYF; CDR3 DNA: TGTGCCAGCAGCTCGTACGACAGGGGGCTCTACGAGCAGTACTTC
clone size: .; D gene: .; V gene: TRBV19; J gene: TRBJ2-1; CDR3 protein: CASSKGVYNEQFF; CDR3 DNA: TGTGCCAGTAGTAAGGGGGTCTACAATGAGCAGTTCTTC
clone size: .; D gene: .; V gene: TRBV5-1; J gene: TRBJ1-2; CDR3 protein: CASSLAPATEYGYTF; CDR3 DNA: TGCGCCAGCAGTCTTGCTCCGGCGACGGAGTATGGCTACACCTTC
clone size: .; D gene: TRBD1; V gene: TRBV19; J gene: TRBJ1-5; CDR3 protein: CASSEQQGKVGQPQHF; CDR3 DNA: TGTGCCAGTAGCGAACAACAGGGGAAGGTTGGTCAGCCCCAGCATTTT
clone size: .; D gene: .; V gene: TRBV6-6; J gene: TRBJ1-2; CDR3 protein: CASSFPGFDGYTF; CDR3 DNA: TGTGCCAGCAGTTTTCCAGGGTTCGATGGCTACACCTTC
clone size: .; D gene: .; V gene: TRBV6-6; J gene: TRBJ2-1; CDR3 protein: CASSYPPKGNEQFF; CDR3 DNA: TGTGCCAGCAGTTACCCGCCCAAGGGCAATGAGCAGTTCTTC
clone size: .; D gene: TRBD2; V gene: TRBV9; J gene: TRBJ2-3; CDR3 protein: CASSVQAGGRSDTQYF; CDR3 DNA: TGTGCCAGCAGCGTTCAAGCGGGAGGCCGCTCAGATACGCAGTATTTT
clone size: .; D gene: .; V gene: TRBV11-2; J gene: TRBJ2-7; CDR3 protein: CASSHQWRKPYEQYF; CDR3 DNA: TGTGCCAGCAGCCACCAGTGGCGGAAACCCTACGAGCAGTACTTC
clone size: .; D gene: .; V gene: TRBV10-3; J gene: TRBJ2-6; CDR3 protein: CAISPARSGANVLTF; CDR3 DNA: TGTGCCATCAGTCCTGCCAGGTCCGGGGCCAACGTCCTGACTTTC
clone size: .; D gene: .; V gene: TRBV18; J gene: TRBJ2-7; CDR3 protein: CASSPNAGSYEQYF; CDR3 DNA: TGTGCCAGCTCACCAAACGCCGGCTCCTACGAGCAGTACTTC
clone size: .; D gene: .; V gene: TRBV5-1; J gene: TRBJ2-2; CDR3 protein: CASSAAPNTGELFF; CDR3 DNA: TGCGCCAGCAGCGCTGCTCCGAACACCGGGGAGCTGTTTTTT
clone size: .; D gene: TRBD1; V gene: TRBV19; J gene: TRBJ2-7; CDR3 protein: CASSITGVTYEQYF; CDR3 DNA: TGTGCCAGTAGTATAACAGGGGTAACCTACGAGCAGTACTTC
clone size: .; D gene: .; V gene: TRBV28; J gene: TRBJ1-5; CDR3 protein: CASSSQGNQPQHF; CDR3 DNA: TGTGCCAGCAGTTCTCAAGGCAATCAGCCCCAGCATTTT
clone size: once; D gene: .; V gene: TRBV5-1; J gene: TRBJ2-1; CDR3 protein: CASSLDGDNEQFF; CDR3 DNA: TGCGCCAGCAGCTTGGATGGGGACAATGAGCAGTTCTTC
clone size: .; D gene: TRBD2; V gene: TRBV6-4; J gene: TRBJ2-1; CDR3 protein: CASREPGLAGDSSYNEQFF; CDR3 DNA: TGTGCCAGCAGGGAACCGGGACTAGCGGGAGACAGTTCCTACAATGAGCAGTTCTTC
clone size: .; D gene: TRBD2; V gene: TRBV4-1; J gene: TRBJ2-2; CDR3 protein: CASRRSGGNTGELFF; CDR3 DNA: TGCGCCAGCAGGCGTAGCGGGGGGAACACCGGGGAGCTGTTTTTT
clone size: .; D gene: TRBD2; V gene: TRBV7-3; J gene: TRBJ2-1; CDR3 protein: CASSRTSGRGGEQFF; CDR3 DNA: TGTGCCAGCAGCCGTACTAGCGGGAGAGGCGGTGAGCAGTTCTTC